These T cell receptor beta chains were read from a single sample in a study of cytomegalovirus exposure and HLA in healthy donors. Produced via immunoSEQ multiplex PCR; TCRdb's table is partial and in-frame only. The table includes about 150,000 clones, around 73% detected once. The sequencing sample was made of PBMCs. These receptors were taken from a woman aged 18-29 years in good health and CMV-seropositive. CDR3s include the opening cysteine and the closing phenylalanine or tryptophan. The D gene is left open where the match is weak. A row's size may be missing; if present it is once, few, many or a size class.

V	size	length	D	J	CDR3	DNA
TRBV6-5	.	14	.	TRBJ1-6	CASSGTRDNSPLHF	TGTGCCAGCAGTGGTACCCGGGATAATTCACCCCTCCACTTT
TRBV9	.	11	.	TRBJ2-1	CASGGAWEQFF	TGTGCCAGCGGGGGGGCCTGGGAGCAGTTCTTC
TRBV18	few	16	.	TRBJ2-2	CASSPRLTDGTGELFF	TGTGCCAGCTCACCGAGGCTGACGGATGGAACCGGGGAGCTGTTTTTT
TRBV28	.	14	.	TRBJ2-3	CASRPDSLRDTQYF	TGTGCCAGCAGACCGGACTCGCTAAGGGATACGCAGTATTTT
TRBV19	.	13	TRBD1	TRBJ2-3	CASTGQGKDTQYF	TGTGCCAGCACGGGACAGGGTAAAGATACGCAGTATTTT
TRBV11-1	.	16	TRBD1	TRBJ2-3	CASSWAQGAGTDTQYF	TGTGCCAGCAGCTGGGCCCAGGGGGCGGGAACAGATACGCAGTATTTT
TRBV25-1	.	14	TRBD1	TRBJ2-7	CASSVRDRLDEQYF	TGTGCCAGCAGTGTCCGGGACAGGCTCGACGAGCAGTACTTC
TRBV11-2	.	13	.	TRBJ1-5	CASSFTGDQPQHF	TGTGCCAGCAGCTTTACGGGAGATCAGCCCCAGCATTTT
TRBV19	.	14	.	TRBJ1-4	CASVTPGANEKLFF	TGTGCCAGTGTGACGCCAGGGGCTAATGAAAAACTGTTTTTT
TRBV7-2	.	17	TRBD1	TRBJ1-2	CASSYRPGAGGAGGYTF	TGTGCCAGCAGCTACCGACCTGGCGCAGGGGGCGCAGGTGGCTACACCTTC
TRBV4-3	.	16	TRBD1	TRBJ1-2	CASSQDSRGLLNGYTF	TGCGCCAGCAGCCAAGATTCCAGGGGGCTTTTAAATGGCTACACCTTC
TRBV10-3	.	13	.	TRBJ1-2	CAIGPTGDYGYTF	TGTGCCATCGGCCCGACAGGCGACTATGGCTACACCTTC
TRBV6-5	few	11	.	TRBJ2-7	CASSRQDEQYF	TGTGCCAGCAGCCGGCAGGACGAGCAGTACTTC
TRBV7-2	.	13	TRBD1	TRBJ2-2	CASSEQGYGELFF	TGTGCCAGCAGCGAACAGGGGTACGGGGAGCTGTTTTTT
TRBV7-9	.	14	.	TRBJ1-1	CASGVLGGGTEAFF	TGTGCCAGTGGGGTTCTGGGGGGTGGGACTGAAGCTTTCTTT
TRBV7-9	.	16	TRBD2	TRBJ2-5	CASSRTSGGVPGTQYF	TGTGCCAGCAGCCGGACTAGCGGGGGGGTCCCGGGGACCCAGTACTTC